These T cell receptor beta chains were read from a single sample in a study of CD8+ T cells in alopecia areata. Libraries were prepared by immunoSEQ multiplex PCR; TCRdb keeps only in-frame clonotypes and omits some of them. This sample has under 20,000 clones, with 66% found just once. Sequenced material: skin, taken at week 0. These TCRs come from a human donor with alopecia areata. Each CDR3 is given with its conserved first and last residue. Fields, in order: V gene, clone size, D gene, J gene, CDR3 protein, CDR3 DNA. A D gene is named only where the DNA matches it firmly. For some rows the clone size is stated as once, few or many, or as a class when expanded; others skip it.

TRBV7-2	few	TRBD1	TRBJ2-5	CASSLFQGARETQYF	TGTGCCAGCAGCTTATTCCAGGGGGCCCGGGAGACCCAGTACTTC
TRBV19	medium-sized	-	TRBJ1-5	CASSIGVSQPQHF	TGTGCCAGTAGTATCGGCGTGTCTCAGCCCCAGCATTTT
TRBV27	-	TRBD2	TRBJ2-1	CASSFLTSGVYNEQFF	TGTGCCAGCAGTTTCTTGACTAGCGGAGTATACAATGAGCAGTTCTTC
TRBV19	once	-	TRBJ2-2	CASSTVGTGRRELFF	TGTGCCAGTAGTACGGTAGGGACCGGGCGCCGGGAGCTGTTTTTT
TRBV4-3	-	TRBD2	TRBJ2-3	CASSQATSGVSTDTQYF	TGCGCCAGCAGCCAAGCAACTAGCGGGGTTAGCACAGATACGCAGTATTTT
TRBV5-1	-	-	TRBJ2-7	CASRSSYEQYF	TGCGCCAGCAGGAGCTCCTACGAGCAGTACTTC
TRBV29-1	-	-	TRBJ1-5	CSVAGRGNQPQHF	TGCAGCGTTGCAGGGCGGGGCAATCAGCCCCAGCATTTT
TRBV7-6	-	TRBD2	TRBJ2-3	CARHTELAASDTQYF	TGTGCCCGACATACAGAACTAGCGGCTTCAGATACGCAGTATTTT
TRBV5-4	-	-	TRBJ2-7	CASSRVGGHEQYF	TGTGCCAGCAGTCGGGTGGGGGGCCACGAGCAGTACTTC
TRBV6-5	-	TRBD2	TRBJ2-7	CASSLAGPTGGYEQYF	TGTGCCAGCAGTTTAGCGGGGCCCACGGGGGGATACGAGCAGTACTTC
TRBV4-1	-	-	TRBJ1-2	CASSQVQGEWYGYTF	TGCGCCAGCAGCCAAGTACAGGGAGAATGGTATGGCTACACCTTC
TRBV4-3	-	-	TRBJ2-1	CASSQVGGGAHNEQFF	TGCGCCAGCAGCCAAGTAGGTGGGGGGGCCCACAATGAGCAGTTCTTC
TRBV4-3	-	-	TRBJ1-1	CASSQDRFGSPNTEAFF	TGCGCCAGCAGCCAAGATCGGTTTGGCAGCCCGAACACTGAAGCTTTCTTT
TRBV6-1	few	-	TRBJ2-7	CASTRDTPYEQYF	TGTGCCAGCACCCGGGACACTCCCTACGAGCAGTACTTC
TRBV7-6	-	-	TRBJ2-5	CASSSLGGRETQYF	TGTGCCAGCAGCTCGTTAGGTGGGCGTGAGACCCAGTACTTC
TRBV4-2	-	-	TRBJ1-1	CASSLALGSGAEAFF	TGTGCCAGCAGCTTAGCTTTAGGGTCGGGCGCTGAAGCTTTCTTT
TRBV29-1	-	-	TRBJ2-7	CSVGVGLSDPTRQYF	TGCAGCGTGGGGGTCGGACTTTCTGACCCTACGAGGCAGTACTTC
TRBV14	-	-	TRBJ2-4	CASSLSVENIQYF	TGTGCCAGCAGCCTAAGCGTGGAAAACATTCAGTACTTC
TRBV29-1	-	TRBD1	TRBJ1-2	CSVPVRGLRGQGAGGYTF	TGCAGCGTTCCTGTAAGGGGTTTGCGAGGACAGGGGGCTGGAGGCTACACCTTC
TRBV4-3	-	TRBD2	TRBJ2-2	CASSQDPAGGAGTGELFF	TGCGCCAGCAGCCAAGATCCGGCGGGAGGGGCCGGGACCGGGGAGCTGTTTTTT
TRBV4-3	-	-	TRBJ2-5	CASSQGRIRPFETQYF	TGCGCCAGCAGCCAAGGGAGGATTAGGCCGTTTGAGACCCAGTACTTC
TRBV10-3	-	-	TRBJ1-2	CAISESAGPPYGYTF	TGTGCCATCAGTGAGTCGGCAGGACCACCTTATGGCTACACCTTC
TRBV6-6	-	TRBD1	TRBJ1-5	CASSPPTGGIVQPQHF	TGTGCCAGCAGTCCCCCGACAGGGGGAATCGTTCAGCCCCAGCATTTT
TRBV6-5	few	-	TRBJ1-6	CASSYSMYGADHF	TGTGCCAGCAGTTACTCGATGTACGGGGCCGACCACTTT
TRBV5-8	-	TRBD1	TRBJ1-2	CASSLSGGGYGYTF	TGTGCCAGCAGCTTGTCAGGGGGTGGCTATGGCTACACCTTC
TRBV28	once	TRBD1	TRBJ2-7	CASTKTGAGYEQYF	TGTGCCAGCACCAAGACAGGGGCGGGCTACGAGCAGTACTTC
TRBV4-3	-	-	TRBJ2-3	CASSQESDTQYF	TGCGCCAGCAGCCAAGAGAGCGATACGCAGTATTTT
TRBV7-9	-	-	TRBJ2-2	CASSRSGVGRAGELFF	TGTGCCAGCAGCCGATCAGGGGTTGGACGTGCCGGGGAGCTGTTTTTT
TRBV19	few	TRBD1	TRBJ1-1	CATDRGNTEAFF	TGTGCCACGGACAGGGGGAACACTGAAGCTTTCTTT
TRBV30	-	TRBD1	TRBJ2-7	CAFSGTVEQYF	TGTGCCTTCTCCGGGACAGTCGAGCAGTACTTC
TRBV7-3	-	TRBD2	TRBJ2-3	CASSQGTSVTDTQYF	TGTGCCAGCAGCCAAGGGACTAGCGTGACAGATACGCAGTATTTT
TRBV4-1	-	-	TRBJ1-1	CASSQALPRQRVNTEAFF	TGCGCCAGCAGCCAAGCCTTACCCAGACAGAGGGTGAACACTGAAGCTTTCTTT
TRBV5-6	-	-	TRBJ1-4	CASNLRGEKLFF	TGTGCCAGCAACCTCAGAGGAGAAAAACTGTTTTTT
TRBV4-1	-	-	TRBJ1-5	CASSQAAGTVSNQPQHF	TGCGCCAGCAGCCAAGCCGCGGGGACGGTTAGCAATCAGCCCCAGCATTTT
TRBV2	-	-	TRBJ2-5	CASGGPPQETQYF	TGTGCCAGCGGGGGACCCCCCCAAGAGACCCAGTACTTC
TRBV4-3	few	-	TRBJ1-5	CASSQDGRDQPQHF	TGCGCCAGCAGCCAAGATGGTAGGGATCAGCCCCAGCATTTT
TRBV2	-	TRBD1	TRBJ1-1	CASSQTGVTEAFF	TGTGCCAGCAGTCAGACAGGGGTCACTGAAGCTTTCTTT